The source of this T cell receptor (beta chain) is a study of somatic mutations in cytotoxic T cells in rheumatoid arthritis. Sequencing was performed with immunoSEQ multiplex PCR; in TCRdb, only in-frame clones are kept and a portion is missing. The repertoire includes roughly 13,000 clones, 78% of them detected once, and about 22% sits in the top ten. Sequenced material: CD8+ T cells sorted from blood. This sequence was found in an adult with rheumatoid arthritis.

The CDR3 DNA sequence: TGTGCCAGCAGCTCGACTAGCGGGAGGGCCATTTACGAGCAGTACTTC. Translated, it gives CASSSTSGRAIYEQYF. This chain uses TRBV27 with TRBJ2-7; TRBD2 matches 14 bases. Germline CDR1 MNHEY, CDR2 SMNVEV (reference sequence). The CDR3 has 16 residues. V dropped 6 bases and J dropped 4; count of bases not matched to a gene: 8.